The sequence of this T cell receptor (beta chain) was determined in a study of human T cells and chemical hapten exposure. The wider study: Patch testing placed 0.01% DPC on the upper back, with readings at 6 days. Patients, predominantly female, presented with alopecia areata, totalis or universalis. Points from the study as a whole: No change in TCRs above 1 in 1000 frequency was produced by DPC sensitization.

This clonotype has more than one count but fewer than ten. Its antigen is still unknown. Described time point: pre-sensitization, week 0. Specified treatment: therapeutic diphenylcyclopropenone sensitization with weekly scalp DPC. The authors' total RNA extraction used unfractionated whole blood. V was shortened by 3 bases and J by 7 bases, with 16 bases between the two germline ends. Germline values: CDR1 DFQATT, CDR2 SNEGSKA (reference sequence). This CDR3 region has 14 residues. TCRdb ran MiXCR on the RACE reads and lists one entry per CDR3 protein. This table has roughly 380,000 distinct CDR3 sequences, approximately 5.1% appearing once.

This material consisted of whole blood, taken in connection with sensitization to the hapten diphenylcyclopropenone (DPC). The rearrangement links TRBV20-1 to TRBJ1-5; D is perhaps TRBD1 (5 bases). This TCR was sampled from a woman between 50 and 59 years old with alopecia areata. Some clones in this sample may be carry-over from other donors' samples. CDR3 DNA sequence: TGCAGTGCTAGTCTTCAGGGAGGTGAACAGCCCCAGCATTTT. Its translation: CSASLQGGEQPQHF.